Listed here are 12 T cell receptor beta chains from one sample, sequenced in a study of cytomegalovirus exposure and HLA in healthy donors. PCR involved 60 Vbeta and 13 Jbeta primers. Assay: immunoSEQ multiplex PCR; the TCRdb copy retains only in-frame clones and omits some. The sample shows 75,000 to 80,000 clones, over 60% of them seen only once. The source material was PBMCs. These receptor sequences come from a male donor in good health and CMV-seropositive.

As regards this clone: Sequence at one end of the junction differs from germline and may be a read error. V usage is TRBV7-2 and J usage is TRBJ2-3; TRBD1 matches 10 bases. Per the germline V gene, CDR1 is SGHTA and CDR2 is FQGNSA. The CDR3 loop spans 12 amino acids. CDR3 in amino acids: CASSLGTGVNLF. In DNA form, the CDR3 reads TGTGCCAGCAGCCTAGGGACAGGGGTCAATCTCTTT.

V is TRBV10-3 and J is TRBJ2-1; 8 nucleotides agree with TRBD2. The length of the CDR3 is 15 residues. The ends lost 6 bases at V and 4 bases at J; junction bases unmatched: 8. Germline lookup yields CDR1 ENHRY and CDR2 SYGVKD. CDR3 region: CAISPFSGGYNEQFF. CDR3 nucleotide sequence: TGTGCCATCAGCCCCTTTTCGGGAGGGTACAATGAGCAGTTCTTC.

V is TRBV9 and J is TRBJ2-5; 7 nucleotides agree with TRBD1. CDR3 length: 14 amino acids. Germline lookup yields CDR1 SGDLS and CDR2 YYNGEE. Trimming cost V 3 bases and J 1 base; bases outside gene matches: 3. The CDR3 nucleotides are TGTGCCAGCAGCGCAGGGGGTCTCCAAGAGACCCAGTACTTC. Its translation: CASSAGGLQETQYF.

The genes are TRBV27 and TRBJ2-1, with TRBD2 matching over 11 bases. CDR1 is MNHEY and CDR2 is SMNVEV in the germline V gene (reference sequence). This CDR3 is 15 amino acids long. The J segment lost 3 bases and the V segment lost 5 bases, leaving 3 bases of the junction unmatched. This chain's CDR3 is CASSVAGGLYNEQFF. In DNA form, the CDR3 reads TGTGCCAGCAGTGTAGCGGGGGGGCTCTACAATGAGCAGTTCTTC.

CDR3 nucleotides: TGTGCCAGCAGCCCCCTCAGGGGGAACTATGGCTACACCTTC. Protein product: CASSPLRGNYGYTF. The chain joins TRBV7-7 to TRBJ1-2; TRBD1 matches 7 bases. Germline V CDR1 and CDR2: SSHAT, FNYEAQ (reference sequence). The ends lost 5 bases at V and 2 bases at J; junction bases unmatched: 5. The CDR3 extends over 14 amino acids.

This chain links TRBV18 with TRBJ2-2; maybe TRBD2 (6 bases). This CDR3 spans 14 amino acids. The germline V gene has CDR1 KGHSH and CDR2 LQKENI. With 1 base removed from V and 8 bases from J, the gap between germline ends came to 11 bases. CDR3 protein: CASSPLTSSGELFF. The CDR3, as DNA: TGTGCCAGCTCACCACTGACTAGTTCTGGGGAGCTGTTTTTT.

The chain couples TRBV19 to TRBJ1-5; TRBD1 might be the D (6 bases). This CDR3 contains 14 residues. Trimming pared 6 bases from V and 10 bases from J, leaving 19 bases between. CDR1 is LNHDA and CDR2 is SQIVND in the germline V gene (reference sequence). The DNA for the CDR3 is TGTGCCAGTAGCACAACAGGGACCCCTCCACCCCAGCATTTT. It translates to CASSTTGTPPPQHF.

The chain couples TRBV28 to TRBJ2-5; D uncertain. This CDR3 contains 11 residues. CDR1 and CDR2 (germline): MDHEN, SYDVKM. V was clipped by 8 bases and J by 4 bases, with 8 bases between them. This chain's CDR3 is CASVARETQYF. In DNA form, the CDR3 reads TGTGCCAGCGTCGCCAGAGAGACCCAGTACTTC.

The chain is built from TRBV11-2 and TRBJ1-6, with D unclear. The V end lost 6 bases, the J end lost 8 bases, and 17 bases lay between the germline ends. The CDR3 is 15 amino acids. The V gene's germline CDR1 is SGHAT and CDR2 FQNNGV. CDR3 nucleotides: TGTGCCAGCAGTTTCGGGGATATTCAAGATTCACCCCTCCACTTT. This codes for CASSFGDIQDSPLHF.

This sequence joins TRBV5-4 and TRBJ1-3, with 7 bases that match TRBD1. This CDR3 is 16 amino acids long. Losses at the gene ends were 3 bases for V and 2 bases for J; bases not matched to a gene: 8. The germline gives CDR1 SGHNT, CDR2 YYREEE (reference sequence). The DNA of the CDR3 is TGTGCCAGCAGCTCATTAGACAGGGATGCTGGAAACACCATATATTTT. Translation: CASSSLDRDAGNTIYF.

This clone was detected only a few times. Compared with germline, one end of the junction differs, possibly owing to a read error. The V and J genes are TRBV27 and TRBJ2-1; 15 bases map to TRBD2. From germline, CDR1 is MNHEY and CDR2 SMNVEV (reference sequence). CDR3 length: 15 amino acids. The CDR3 loop is CASSSLGLAGGVGVF. The CDR3 coding sequence is TGTGCCAGCAGTTCCCTCGGACTAGCGGGGGGGGTAGGGGTCTTC.

This sequence joins TRBV14 and TRBJ2-7; 15 positions match TRBD2. The germline V gene encodes CDR1 SGHDN and CDR2 FVKESK. The ends lost 4 bases at V and 4 bases at J; junction bases unmatched: 5. The CDR3 is made up of 16 amino acids. CDR3 DNA: TGTGCCAGCAGCCTCGGGACTAGCGGGGGGCTTTACGAGCAGTACTTC. It codes for CASSLGTSGGLYEQYF.